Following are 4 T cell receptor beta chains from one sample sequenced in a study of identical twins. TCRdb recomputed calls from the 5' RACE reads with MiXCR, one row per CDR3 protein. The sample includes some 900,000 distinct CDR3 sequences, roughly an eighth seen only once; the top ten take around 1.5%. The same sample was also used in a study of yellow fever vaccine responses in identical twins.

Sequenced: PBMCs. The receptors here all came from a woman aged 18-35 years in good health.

CDR3 nucleotide sequence: TGTGCCATCGCCCTCGGGGCTGGGTACAATGAGCAGTTCTTC. Its translation: CAIALGAGYNEQFF. This chain links TRBV6-2 or TRBV6-3 with TRBJ2-1, with D perhaps matching TRBD1 or TRBD2 (5 bases each). CDR1 MNHEY and CDR2 SVGEGT come from the germline V gene. The CDR3 is 14 residues long. The V end lost 10 bases, the J end lost 4 bases, and 17 bases lay between the germline ends.

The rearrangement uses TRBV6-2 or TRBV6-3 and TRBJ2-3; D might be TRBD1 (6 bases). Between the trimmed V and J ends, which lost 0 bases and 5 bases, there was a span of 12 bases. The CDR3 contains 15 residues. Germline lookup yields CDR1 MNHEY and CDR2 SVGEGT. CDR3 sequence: CASSYSTHREDTQYF. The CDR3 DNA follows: TGTGCCAGCAGTTACTCTACTCACAGGGAAGATACGCAGTATTTT.

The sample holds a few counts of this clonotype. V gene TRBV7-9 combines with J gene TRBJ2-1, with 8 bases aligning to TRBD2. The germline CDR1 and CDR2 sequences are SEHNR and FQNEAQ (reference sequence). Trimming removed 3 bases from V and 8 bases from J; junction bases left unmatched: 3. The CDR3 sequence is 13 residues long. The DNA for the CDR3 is TGTGCCAGCAGCTTTACGGGGGGGGATGAGCAGTTCTTC. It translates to CASSFTGGDEQFF.

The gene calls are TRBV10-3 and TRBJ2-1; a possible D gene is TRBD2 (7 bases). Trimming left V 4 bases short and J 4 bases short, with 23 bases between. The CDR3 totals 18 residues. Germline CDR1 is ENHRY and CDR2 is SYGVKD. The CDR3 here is CAISASGDGGGRYNEQFF. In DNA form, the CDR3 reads TGTGCCATCAGTGCTTCGGGGGATGGGGGGGGGCGATACAATGAGCAGTTCTTC.